This TCR beta chain was captured by sequencing in a study of blood T cell repertoires in COVID-19. Study details: Sites in the United States, Italy and Spain provided acute and convalescent COVID-19 samples. In each case, the material was cDNA or gDNA derived from T cells, B-cell-depleted T cells, or PBMCs.

In the original workflow: Amplifying reference gene primers gave estimates of nucleated cell counts. Produced via immunoSEQ multiplex PCR; TCRdb's table is partial and in-frame only. That table is the source of V, J and clone size, and D and trimming were worked out from the DNA. The table records around 360,000 clones, around 87% of them present only once. Germline V gene data show CDR1 as MNHEY and CDR2 as SVGAGI. There are 14 residues in the CDR3. Germline trimming cut 6 bases from V and 4 bases from J; bases unmatched to any gene: 7. The sample consisted of peripheral blood. The clonotype was recovered from a woman aged 25 to 39 with COVID-19, enrolled during active disease. The rearrangement links TRBV6-5 to TRBJ2-3, with 7 bases lining up with TRBD1. The CDR3 coding sequence is TGTGCCAGCAGCGCTGGGACAGTCCCAGATACGCAGTATTTT. It specifies CASSAGTVPDTQYF.